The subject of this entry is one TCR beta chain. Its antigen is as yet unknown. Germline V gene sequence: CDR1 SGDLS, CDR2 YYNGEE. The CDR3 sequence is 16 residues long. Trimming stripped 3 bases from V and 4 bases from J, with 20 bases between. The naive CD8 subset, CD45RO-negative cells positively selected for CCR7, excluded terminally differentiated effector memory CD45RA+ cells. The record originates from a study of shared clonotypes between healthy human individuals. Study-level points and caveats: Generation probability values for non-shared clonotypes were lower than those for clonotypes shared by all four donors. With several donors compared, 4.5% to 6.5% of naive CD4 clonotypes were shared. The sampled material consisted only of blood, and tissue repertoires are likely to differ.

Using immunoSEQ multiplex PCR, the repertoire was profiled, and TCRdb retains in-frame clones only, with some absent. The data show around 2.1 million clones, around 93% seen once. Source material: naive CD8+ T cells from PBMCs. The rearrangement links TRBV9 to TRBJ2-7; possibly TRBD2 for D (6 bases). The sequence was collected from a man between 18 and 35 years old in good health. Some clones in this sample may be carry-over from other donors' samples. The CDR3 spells CASSGSAEGGIYEQYF. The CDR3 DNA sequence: TGTGCCAGCAGCGGATCTGCGGAGGGTGGGATTTACGAGCAGTACTTC.